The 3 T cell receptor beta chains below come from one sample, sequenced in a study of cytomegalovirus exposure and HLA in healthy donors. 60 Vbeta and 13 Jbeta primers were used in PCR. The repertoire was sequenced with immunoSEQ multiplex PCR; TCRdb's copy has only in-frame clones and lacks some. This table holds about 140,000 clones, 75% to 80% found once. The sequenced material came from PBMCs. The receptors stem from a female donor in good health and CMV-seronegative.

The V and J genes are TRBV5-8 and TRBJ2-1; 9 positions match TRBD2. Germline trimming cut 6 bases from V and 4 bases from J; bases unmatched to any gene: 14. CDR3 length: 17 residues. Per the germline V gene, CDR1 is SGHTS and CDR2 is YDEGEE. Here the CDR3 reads CASTDFGGGAWYNEQFF. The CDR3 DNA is TGTGCCAGCACCGACTTTGGCGGGGGGGCGTGGTACAATGAGCAGTTCTTC.

CDR3 coding DNA: TGTGCCAGCAGTCCCCTAACCACAGGGGATGAAAAACTGTTTTTT. This gives the protein CASSPLTTGDEKLFF. The chain has TRBV28 and TRBJ1-4, with TRBD1 identical over 7 bases. This CDR3 spans 15 amino acids. Germline CDR1 is MDHEN and CDR2 is SYDVKM. The trim removed 5 bases at V and 6 bases at J, leaving 9 bases unmatched.

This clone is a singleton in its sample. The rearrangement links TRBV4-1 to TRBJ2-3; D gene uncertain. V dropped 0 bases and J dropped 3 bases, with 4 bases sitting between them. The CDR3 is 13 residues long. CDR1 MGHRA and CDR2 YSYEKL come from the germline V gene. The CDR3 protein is CASSQEATDTQYF. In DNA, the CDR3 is TGCGCCAGCAGCCAAGAAGCAACAGATACGCAGTATTTT.